The 21 T cell receptor beta chains presented below share a single source sample, sequenced in a study of monozygotic twins with inflammatory bowel disease. TCRdb re-called the 5' RACE reads; every CDR3 protein appears as one record, without DNA. This sample lists about 160,000 distinct CDR3 sequences; its ten largest clones have 2.8%. The sample taken for sequencing was blood. Every receptor here comes from a human donor with ulcerative colitis or Crohn's disease, or a healthy co-twin of an affected twin (not recorded which).

The rearrangement links TRBV21-1 to TRBJ1-1; TCRdb's D gene call, TRBD1, goes unchecked for lack of DNA. TRBV21-1 is annotated as a pseudogene. The CDR3 consists of 16 residues. This CDR3 is CASSNLQGNMNTEAFF.

The V call is TRBV20-1, the J call TRBJ2-2; the D call of TRBD1 rests on TCRdb alone, since no DNA is present to check it. The CDR3 has 15 residues. Germline V lookup: CDR1 DFQATT, CDR2 SNEGSKA (reference sequence). CDR3 sequence reads: CSARVISQGAGELFF.

The chain joins TRBV5-6 to TRBJ2-2; TCRdb's assignment of TRBD1 cannot be checked, as there is no DNA. Germline V lookup: CDR1 SGHDT, CDR2 YYEEEE. This CDR3 region has 16 residues. CDR3 sequence reads: CASSLMGQTNTGELFF.

The chain employs TRBV29-1 and TRBJ2-5; absent DNA, TCRdb's TRBD2 call cannot be checked. Germline V gene data show CDR1 as SQVTM and CDR2 as ANQGSEA. CDR3 length equals 14 residues. CDR3 region: CSSLAGPFGETQYF.

This chain uses TRBV21-1 with TRBJ2-7; as DNA is missing, the TRBD1 call by TCRdb cannot be tested. TRBV21-1 is a pseudogene. CDR3 length: 13 amino acids. This CDR3 is CASSKDRTYEQYF.

The rearrangement uses TRBV5-1 and TRBJ2-5; TCRdb names TRBD2, which stays unverified in the absence of DNA. The CDR3 sequence is 13 residues long. Germline CDR1 is SGHRS and CDR2 is YFSETQ. CDR3 sequence reads: CASNAGSVETQYF.

The rearrangement links TRBV27 to TRBJ1-5. The CDR3 consists of 14 residues. Germline V lookup: CDR1 MNHEY, CDR2 SMNVEV (reference sequence). The CDR3: CASSLWASSQPQHF.

The chain links TRBV6-2 or TRBV6-3 to TRBJ2-1; TCRdb calls TRBD1, which cannot be checked without DNA. The germline CDR1 and CDR2 sequences are MNHEY and SVGEGT. The CDR3 is 18 amino acids. The CDR3 reads CASSTGGRGVSSYNEQFF.

The rearrangement joins TRBV2 to TRBJ1-2; TCRdb proposes TRBD1, but this gene call is untestable without DNA. The CDR3 is 14 residues long. Germline V gene data show CDR1 as SNHLY and CDR2 as FYNNEI. CDR3 protein: CASSPGQGGYGYTF.

The chain uses TRBV5-6 and TRBJ2-7; TCRdb selects TRBD1, and the lack of DNA leaves this call unchecked. CDR1 and CDR2 (germline): SGHDT, YYEEEE. The CDR3 loop spans 12 amino acids. This CDR3 reads CASSFPGYEQYF.

CDR3: CASSLDGSNTEAFF. The V and J genes are TRBV5-1 and TRBJ1-1. Germline CDR1 SGHRS, CDR2 YFSETQ. This CDR3 region has 14 residues. The whole variable domain, filled in from reference TRBV5-1 and TRBJ1-1, reads KAGVTQTPRYLIKTRGQQVTLSCSPISGHRSVSWYQQTPGQGLQFLFEYFSETQRNKGNFPGRFSGRQFSNSRSEMNVSTLELGDSALYLCASSLDGSNTEAFFGQGTRLTVV.

The rearrangement links TRBV10-3 to TRBJ2-3; lacking DNA, the TRBD1 call made by TCRdb goes unchecked. Germline V gene data show CDR1 as ENHRY and CDR2 as SYGVKD. The CDR3 runs 13 residues. The chain's CDR3 is CAIGLGQTDTQYF.

The genes are TRBV7-3 and TRBJ1-1; the TCRdb call, TRBD1, lacks DNA for checking. This CDR3 has 14 residues. The germline CDR1 and CDR2 sequences are SGHTA and FQGTGA. This CDR3 is CASSLDRVNTEAFF.

The J gene is TRBJ2-7, the V gene TRBV7-2. The length of the CDR3 is 14 residues. Germline loops: CDR1 SGHTA, CDR2 FQGNSA. CDR3 protein: CASSLGARSYEQYF. The full variable domain, its missing parts supplied by reference TRBV7-2 and TRBJ2-7, is GAGVSQSPSNKVTEKGKDVELRCDPISGHTALYWYRQSLGQGLEFLIYFQGNSAPDKSGLPSDRFSAERTGGSVSTLTIQRTQQEDSAVYLCASSLGARSYEQYFGPGTRLTVT.

The chain has TRBV2 and TRBJ2-7; there is no DNA to check the TCRdb D call of TRBD1. Germline-derived CDR1 and CDR2 are SNHLY and FYNNEI. The CDR3 loop spans 16 amino acids. The CDR3: CASKTGAGTEGYEQYF.

The J gene is TRBJ2-1, the V gene TRBV24-1; the D call from TCRdb, TRBD1, cannot be confirmed without DNA. Germline V gene sequence: CDR1 KGHDR, CDR2 SFDVKD. This CDR3 contains 15 residues. This chain's CDR3 is CATSLTGGAYNEQFF.

The J gene is TRBJ2-5, the V gene TRBV7-6. Germline V gives CDR1 SGHVS, CDR2 FNYEAQ. The CDR3 runs 13 residues. CDR3: CASPSILEETQYF.

The chain has TRBV5-1 and TRBJ2-1; the D call from TCRdb, TRBD2, cannot be confirmed without DNA. The CDR3 totals 13 residues. Germline V gene sequence: CDR1 SGHRS, CDR2 YFSETQ. The CDR3 sequence: CASSPGVPNEQFF.

This chain uses TRBV7-9 with TRBJ2-7. The V gene's germline CDR1 is SEHNR and CDR2 FQNEAQ (reference sequence). The CDR3 extends over 14 amino acids. The CDR3 loop is CASSQGVASYEQYF.

The gene calls are TRBV4-1 and TRBJ2-1; the TCRdb D gene call, TRBD2, has no DNA to confirm it. The CDR3 spans 14 residues. Germline assignment: CDR1 MGHRA and CDR2 YSYEKL. CDR3 in amino acids: CASSQSSLGNEQFF.

V and J are TRBV28 and TRBJ2-5; lacking DNA, the TRBD1 call made by TCRdb goes unchecked. The germline V gene has CDR1 MDHEN and CDR2 SYDVKM. The CDR3 covers 15 residues. The CDR3 loop reads CASSASTGAIETQYF.